These 17 T cell receptor beta chains came from one sample sequenced in a study of T cells after yellow fever vaccination. MiXCR was run by TCRdb on the 5' RACE reads, yielding one entry per CDR3 protein. The table shows under 500,000 distinct CDR3 sequences, with over 15% occurring only once. Sample: PBMCs, taken before the yellow fever booster vaccination. Receptor source: a man aged 18 to 35 who received the YFV17D yellow fever vaccine.

The table lists this clonotype with a few counts. The chain carries TRBV10-3 and TRBJ1-5; no clear D. Germline V gene data show CDR1 as ENHRY and CDR2 as SYGVKD. The CDR3 length is 14 residues. Between the trimmed V and J ends, which lost 0 bases and 8 bases, there was a span of 11 bases. DNA for the CDR3: TGTGCCATCAGTGAGTCGCGGGTTCGGGAGCCCCAGCATTTT. It encodes CAISESRVREPQHF.

A few counts support this clonotype. The V call is TRBV4-1, the J call TRBJ1-2; D not certain. V gave up 3 bases and J gave up 8 bases, with 16 bases separating them. The germline V gene encodes CDR1 MGHRA and CDR2 YSYEKL. This CDR3 has 14 amino acids. CDR3 DNA: TGCGCCAGCAGCCAGGATGCTCTAATCCAAGGCTACACCTTC. Its protein is CASSQDALIQGYTF.

This clonotype was detected only a few times. The genes are TRBV6-1 and TRBJ2-5; 9 positions match TRBD1. CDR3 length: 15 residues. V gave up 4 bases and J gave up 5 bases; unmatched junction bases: 8. Germline CDR1 MNHNS, CDR2 SASEGT. The DNA of the CDR3 is TGTGCCAGCAGTGTAACAGGGGGCGAATGGGAGACCCAGTACTTC. This translates into CASSVTGGEWETQYF.

The rearrangement uses TRBV7-8 and TRBJ2-5; the D gene is possibly TRBD2 (6 bases). The V gene lost 1 base and the J gene lost 5 bases, with 20 bases spanning the gap. The germline V gene has CDR1 SGHVS and CDR2 FQNEAQ. CDR3 length equals 17 residues. CDR3 amino acids: CASSLESGTQGRETQYF. The CDR3 DNA sequence: TGTGCCAGCAGCTTAGAATCCGGGACGCAAGGGAGGGAGACCCAGTACTTC.

This clonotype came up a few times. This chain connects TRBV20-1 to TRBJ1-2; possible D gene TRBD1, 5 bases. From germline, CDR1 is DFQATT and CDR2 SNEGSKA (reference sequence). V was clipped by 5 bases and J by 4 bases, with 8 bases between them. This CDR3 has 11 amino acids. CDR3 nucleotides: TGCAGTGCTGGGGGGGGCTATGGCTACACCTTC. Translation gives CSAGGGYGYTF.

V is TRBV7-9 and J is TRBJ1-5, with D possibly TRBD1 on 5 matching bases. In germline, CDR1 is SEHNR, CDR2 FQNEAQ (reference sequence). Deletions cut 5 bases from V and 4 bases from J, with 15 bases between. This CDR3 spans 15 amino acids. The CDR3 sequence: CASSRTLGGNQPQHF. For the CDR3, the DNA is TGTGCCAGCAGCCGAACCCTCGGGGGTAATCAGCCCCAGCATTTT.

The chain has TRBV5-1 and TRBJ1-2, with TRBD1 as a possible D gene (6 bases). This CDR3 comprises 14 residues. CDR1 and CDR2 from the germline V gene are SGHRS and YFSETQ. V shed 2 bases and J shed 7 bases, with 15 bases lying between them. DNA of the CDR3: TGCGCCAGCAGCTTCAATCCGGGGGCGAGTGGCTACACCTTC. Amino acid sequence: CASSFNPGASGYTF.

This clonotype was recorded a few times. The J gene is TRBJ1-4, the V gene TRBV25-1, with D possibly TRBD1 on 5 matching bases. Per the germline V gene, CDR1 is MGHDK and CDR2 is SYGVNS. CDR3 size: 15 residues. Trimming left V 3 bases short and J 7 bases short, with 15 bases between. This CDR3 reads CASSESLDKFEKLFF. CDR3 in DNA: TGTGCCAGCAGTGAGTCCTTGGACAAATTTGAAAAACTGTTTTTT.

The chain couples TRBV18 to TRBJ2-3; TRBD1 agrees at 9 bases. The germline gives CDR1 KGHSH, CDR2 LQKENI. The trim removed 4 bases at V and 3 bases at J, leaving 5 bases unmatched. The CDR3 is made up of 15 amino acids. The CDR3 coding sequence is TGTGCCAGCTCACGATCGGGACAGGGAACAGATACGCAGTATTTT. Protein product: CASSRSGQGTDTQYF.

This clonotype was counted between two and nine times. The chain joins TRBV29-1 to TRBJ2-3, with a tentative D call TRBD1 (5 bases). This CDR3 region has 14 residues. The germline gives CDR1 SQVTM, CDR2 ANQGSEA. Trimming took off 4 bases at V and 3 bases at J, with 14 bases between the two ends. The CDR3 DNA sequence: TGCAGCGTTGCGCTGGGGCTGGTTACAGATACGCAGTATTTT. Its protein is CSVALGLVTDTQYF.

This clonotype was seen a handful of times. V usage is TRBV7-8 and J usage is TRBJ2-7; TRBD1 aligns across 8 bases. CDR3 length: 16 residues. Losses at the gene ends were 6 bases for V and 1 base for J; bases not matched to a gene: 11. CDR1 is SGHVS and CDR2 is FQNEAQ in the germline V gene. CDR3 nucleotide sequence: TGTGCCAGCAGGCAGATTGTGGGGACAGGTTCCTACGAGCAGTACTTC. It is translated as CASRQIVGTGSYEQYF.

This clonotype has ten or more counts. DNA of the CDR3: TGTGCCAGCAGTGAATCCGCGGGGGGCCAAGAGACCCAGTACTTC. Its translation: CASSESAGGQETQYF. V usage is TRBV6-1 and J usage is TRBJ2-5; the match to TRBD2 covers 8 bases. The trim removed 2 bases at V and 1 base at J, leaving 3 bases unmatched. The CDR3 has 15 amino acids. CDR1 and CDR2 from the germline V gene are MNHNS and SASEGT.

The chain carries TRBV15 and TRBJ2-4, with 10 positions matching TRBD1. Germline CDR1 and CDR2: LNHNV and YYDKDF (reference sequence). The V gene end was trimmed by 2 bases and the J gene end by 9 bases; junction bases not matched to a gene: 10. CDR3 length: 16 residues. CDR3 in amino acids: CATSRLPRTGGAIQYF. As DNA, the CDR3 is TGTGCCACCAGCAGACTCCCTCGGACAGGGGGTGCCATTCAGTACTTC.

This clonotype came up a few times. The rearrangement joins TRBV4-1 to TRBJ2-7; no reliable D call. V gave up 3 bases and J gave up 2 bases, with 17 bases separating them. The CDR3 covers 16 residues. Germline values: CDR1 MGHRA, CDR2 YSYEKL. CDR3 sequence reads: CASSQRRPFLTYEQYF. CDR3 coding DNA: TGCGCCAGCAGCCAGAGACGACCCTTCCTCACCTACGAGCAGTACTTC.

In its sample, this clonotype was seen a few times. At one end the junction does not follow the germline gene, possibly because of a read error. CDR3 DNA: TGCAGCGCTGGATGGACAGAGAACACTGTAGCTTTCTTT. The encoded protein is CSAGWTENTVAFF. V usage is TRBV29-1 and J usage is TRBJ1-1, with D perhaps TRBD1 (6 bases). The CDR3 is made up of 13 amino acids. Per germline, CDR1 SQVTM and CDR2 ANQGSEA.

This clonotype was counted a few times. This sequence joins TRBV7-9 and TRBJ2-7, with D possibly TRBD1 on 6 matching bases. The V end was cut by 2 bases, the J end by 7 bases, with 12 bases between. CDR1 is SEHNR and CDR2 is FQNEAQ in the germline V gene (reference sequence). CDR3 size: 13 residues. CDR3 bases: TGTGCCAGCAGCTTAATCAGGGGTGGGGAGCAGTACTTC. Its protein product is CASSLIRGGEQYF.

This clonotype was observed a handful of times. The chain has TRBV12-3 or TRBV12-4 and TRBJ2-2; 13 nucleotides line up with TRBD2. The V segment lost 6 bases and the J segment 5 bases; nucleotides outside the gene matches: 0. This CDR3 region has 14 residues. The CDR3 spells CASRGLAGTGELFF. In DNA, the CDR3 is TGTGCCAGCAGGGGACTAGCGGGGACCGGGGAGCTGTTTTTT.